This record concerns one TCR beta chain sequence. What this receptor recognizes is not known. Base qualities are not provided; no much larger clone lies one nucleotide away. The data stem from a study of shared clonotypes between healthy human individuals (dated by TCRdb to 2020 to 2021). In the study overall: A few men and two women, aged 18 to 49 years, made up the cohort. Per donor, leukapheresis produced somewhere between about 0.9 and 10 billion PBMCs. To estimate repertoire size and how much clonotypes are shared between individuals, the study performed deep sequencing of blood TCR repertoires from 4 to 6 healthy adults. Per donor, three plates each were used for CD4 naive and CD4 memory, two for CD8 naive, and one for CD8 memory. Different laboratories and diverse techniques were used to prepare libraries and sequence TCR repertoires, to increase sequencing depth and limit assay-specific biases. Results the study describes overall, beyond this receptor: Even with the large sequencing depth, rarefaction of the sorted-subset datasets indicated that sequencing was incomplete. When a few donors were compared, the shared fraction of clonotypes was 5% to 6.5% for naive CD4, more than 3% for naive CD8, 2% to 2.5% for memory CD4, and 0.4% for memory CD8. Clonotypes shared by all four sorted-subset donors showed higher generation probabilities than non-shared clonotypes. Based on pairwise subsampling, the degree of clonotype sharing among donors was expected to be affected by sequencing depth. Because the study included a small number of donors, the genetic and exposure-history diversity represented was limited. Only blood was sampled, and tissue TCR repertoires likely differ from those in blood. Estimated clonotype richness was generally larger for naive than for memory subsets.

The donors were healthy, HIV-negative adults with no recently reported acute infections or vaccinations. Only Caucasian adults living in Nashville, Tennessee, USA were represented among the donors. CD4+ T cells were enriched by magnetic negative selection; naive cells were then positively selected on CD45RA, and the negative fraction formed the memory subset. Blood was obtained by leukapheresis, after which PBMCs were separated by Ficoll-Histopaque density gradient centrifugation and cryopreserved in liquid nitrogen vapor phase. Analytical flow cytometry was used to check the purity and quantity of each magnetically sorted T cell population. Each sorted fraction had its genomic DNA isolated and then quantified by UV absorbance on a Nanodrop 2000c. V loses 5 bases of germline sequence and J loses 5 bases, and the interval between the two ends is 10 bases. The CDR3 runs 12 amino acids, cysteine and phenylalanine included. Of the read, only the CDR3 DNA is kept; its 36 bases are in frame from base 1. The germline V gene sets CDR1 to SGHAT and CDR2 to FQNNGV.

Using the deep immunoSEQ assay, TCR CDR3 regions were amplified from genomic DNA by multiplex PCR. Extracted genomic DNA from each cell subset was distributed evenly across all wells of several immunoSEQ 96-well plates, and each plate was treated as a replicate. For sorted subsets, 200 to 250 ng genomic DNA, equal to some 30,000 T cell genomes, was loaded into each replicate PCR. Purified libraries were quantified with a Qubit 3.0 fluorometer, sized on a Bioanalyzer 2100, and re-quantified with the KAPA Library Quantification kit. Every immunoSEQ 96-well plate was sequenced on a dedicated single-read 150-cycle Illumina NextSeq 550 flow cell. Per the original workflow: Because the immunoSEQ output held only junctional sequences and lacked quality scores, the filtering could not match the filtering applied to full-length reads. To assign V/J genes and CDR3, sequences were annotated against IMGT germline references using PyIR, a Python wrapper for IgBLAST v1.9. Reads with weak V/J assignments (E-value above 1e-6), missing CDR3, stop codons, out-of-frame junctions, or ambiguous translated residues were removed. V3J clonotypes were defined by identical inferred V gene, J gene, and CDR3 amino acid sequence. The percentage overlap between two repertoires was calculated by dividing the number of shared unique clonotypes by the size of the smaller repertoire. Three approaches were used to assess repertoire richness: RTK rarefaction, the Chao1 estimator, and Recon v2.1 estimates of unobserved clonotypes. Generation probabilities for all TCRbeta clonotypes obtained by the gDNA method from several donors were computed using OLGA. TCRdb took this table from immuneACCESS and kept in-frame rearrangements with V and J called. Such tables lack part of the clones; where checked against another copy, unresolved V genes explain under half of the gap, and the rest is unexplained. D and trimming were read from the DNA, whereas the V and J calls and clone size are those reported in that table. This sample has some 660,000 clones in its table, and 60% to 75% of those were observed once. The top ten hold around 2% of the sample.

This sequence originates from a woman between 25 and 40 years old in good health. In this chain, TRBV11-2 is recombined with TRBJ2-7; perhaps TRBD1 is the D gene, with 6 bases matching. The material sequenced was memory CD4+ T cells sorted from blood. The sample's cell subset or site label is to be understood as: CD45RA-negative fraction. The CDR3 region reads CASSRNRDEQYF. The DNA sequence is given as TGTGCCAGCAGCCGAAACAGGGACGAGCAGTACTTC.